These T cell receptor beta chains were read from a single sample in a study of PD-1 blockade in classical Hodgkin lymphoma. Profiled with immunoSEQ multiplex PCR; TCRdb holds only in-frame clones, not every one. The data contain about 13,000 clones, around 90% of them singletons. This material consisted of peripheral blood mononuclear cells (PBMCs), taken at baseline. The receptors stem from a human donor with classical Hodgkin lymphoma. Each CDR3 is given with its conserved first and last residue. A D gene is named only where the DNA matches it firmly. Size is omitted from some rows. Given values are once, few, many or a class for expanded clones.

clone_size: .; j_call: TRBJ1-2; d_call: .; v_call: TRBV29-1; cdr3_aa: CSVDLGDLANYGYTF; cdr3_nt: TGCAGCGTTGATTTGGGGGACCTAGCTAACTATGGCTACACCTTC
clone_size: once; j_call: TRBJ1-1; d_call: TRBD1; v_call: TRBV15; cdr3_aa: CATSRGTGGNTEAFF; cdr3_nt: TGTGCCACCAGCAGAGGGACAGGGGGGAACACTGAAGCTTTCTTT
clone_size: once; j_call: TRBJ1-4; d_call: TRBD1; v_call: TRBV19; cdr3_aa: CASSGGQGDEKLFF; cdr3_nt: TGTGCCAGTAGTGGGGGACAGGGTGATGAAAAACTGTTTTTT
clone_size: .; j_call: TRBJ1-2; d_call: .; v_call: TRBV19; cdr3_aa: CASKAQGRDYGYTF; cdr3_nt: TGTGCCAGTAAGGCCCAGGGGAGGGACTATGGCTACACCTTC
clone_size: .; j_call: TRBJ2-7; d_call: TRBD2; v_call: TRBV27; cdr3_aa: CASSLFFPSLAGGRYEQYF; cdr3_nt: TGTGCCAGCAGTTTATTTTTCCCCTCTCTAGCGGGGGGGCGATACGAGCAGTACTTC
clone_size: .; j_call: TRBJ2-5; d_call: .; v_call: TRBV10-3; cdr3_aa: CAISRDAETQYF; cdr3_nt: TGTGCCATTTCCCGGGACGCAGAGACCCAGTACTTC
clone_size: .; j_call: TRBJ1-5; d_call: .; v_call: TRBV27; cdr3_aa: CASSLSHRWGNQPQHF; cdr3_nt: TGTGCCAGCAGTTTATCACACAGGTGGGGCAATCAGCCCCAGCATTTT
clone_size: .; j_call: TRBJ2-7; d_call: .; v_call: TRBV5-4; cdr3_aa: CASSLVAGARYEQYF; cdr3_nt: TGTGCCAGCAGCTTGGTTGCGGGGGCGAGGTACGAGCAGTACTTC
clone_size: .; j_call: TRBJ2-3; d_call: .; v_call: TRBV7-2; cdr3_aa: CASSPSGIDADTQYF; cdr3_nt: TGTGCCAGCAGCCCTTCCGGGATAGACGCAGATACGCAGTATTTT
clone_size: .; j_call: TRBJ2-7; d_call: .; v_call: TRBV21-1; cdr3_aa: CASGAYRGTYEQYF; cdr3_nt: TGTGCCAGCGGAGCATACAGGGGAACCTACGAGCAGTACTTC
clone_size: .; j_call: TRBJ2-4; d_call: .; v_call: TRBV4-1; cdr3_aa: CASSQDLGNIQYF; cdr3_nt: TGCGCCAGCAGCCAAGATCTCGGAAACATTCAGTACTTC
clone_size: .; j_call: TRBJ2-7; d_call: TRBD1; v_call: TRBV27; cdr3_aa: CASSLVRGQRTGYKLKHSYEQYF; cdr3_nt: TGTGCCAGCAGTTTAGTTCGTGGTCAAAGGACAGGGTACAAACTGAAACACTCCTACGAGCAGTACTTC
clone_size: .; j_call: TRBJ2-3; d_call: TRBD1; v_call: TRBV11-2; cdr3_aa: CASRGWGADWTGKYF; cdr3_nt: TGTGCCAGCAGGGGGTGGGGGGCCGACTGGACAGGGAAGTATTTT
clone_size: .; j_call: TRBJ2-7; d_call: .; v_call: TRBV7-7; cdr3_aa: CASSPGQGYEQYF; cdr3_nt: TGTGCCAGCAGCCCGGGACAAGGCTACGAGCAGTACTTC
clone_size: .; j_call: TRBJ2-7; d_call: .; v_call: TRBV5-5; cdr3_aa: CASSLKELVGYEQYF; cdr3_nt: TGTGCCAGCAGCTTGAAAGAACTTGTGGGCTACGAGCAGTACTTC
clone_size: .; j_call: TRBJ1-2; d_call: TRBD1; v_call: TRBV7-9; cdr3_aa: CASSLALTGTGYTF; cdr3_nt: TGTGCCAGCAGCTTAGCCCTGACAGGGACGGGCTACACCTTC
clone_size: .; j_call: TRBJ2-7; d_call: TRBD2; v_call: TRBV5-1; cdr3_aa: CASSPGLAGYEQYF; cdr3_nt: TGCGCCAGCAGCCCAGGACTAGCGGGCTACGAGCAGTACTTC
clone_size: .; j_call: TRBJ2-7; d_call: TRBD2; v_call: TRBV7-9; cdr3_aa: CASSLGGGAPHEQYF; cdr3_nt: TGTGCCAGCAGCTTGGGCGGGGGGGCTCCACACGAGCAGTACTTC
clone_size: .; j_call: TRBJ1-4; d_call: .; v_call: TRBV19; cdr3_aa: CASNNPGMGEKLFF; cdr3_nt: TGTGCCAGTAACAACCCTGGGATGGGTGAAAAACTGTTTTTT
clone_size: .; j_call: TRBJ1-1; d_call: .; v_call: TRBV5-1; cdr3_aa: CASSLLGLNTEAFF; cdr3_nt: TGCGCCAGCAGCTTGTTGGGCTTGAACACTGAAGCTTTCTTT
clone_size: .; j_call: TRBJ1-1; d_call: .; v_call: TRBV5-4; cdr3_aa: CASSHMGGTEAFF; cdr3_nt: TGTGCCAGCTCCCACATGGGGGGCACTGAAGCTTTCTTT
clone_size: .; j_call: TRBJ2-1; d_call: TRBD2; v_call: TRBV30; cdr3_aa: CAWTDTSGSVSSYNEQFF; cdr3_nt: TGTGCCTGGACCGACACTAGCGGGAGTGTTAGCTCCTACAATGAGCAGTTCTTC
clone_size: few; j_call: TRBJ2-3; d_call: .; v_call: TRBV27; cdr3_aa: CASSRIGVGEADTQYF; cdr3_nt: TGTGCCAGCAGTCGAATCGGGGTGGGGGAGGCAGATACGCAGTATTTT
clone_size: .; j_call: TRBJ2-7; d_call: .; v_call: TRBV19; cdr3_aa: CASSMKAAYEQYF; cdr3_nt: TGTGCCAGTAGTATGAAGGCAGCCTACGAGCAGTACTTC